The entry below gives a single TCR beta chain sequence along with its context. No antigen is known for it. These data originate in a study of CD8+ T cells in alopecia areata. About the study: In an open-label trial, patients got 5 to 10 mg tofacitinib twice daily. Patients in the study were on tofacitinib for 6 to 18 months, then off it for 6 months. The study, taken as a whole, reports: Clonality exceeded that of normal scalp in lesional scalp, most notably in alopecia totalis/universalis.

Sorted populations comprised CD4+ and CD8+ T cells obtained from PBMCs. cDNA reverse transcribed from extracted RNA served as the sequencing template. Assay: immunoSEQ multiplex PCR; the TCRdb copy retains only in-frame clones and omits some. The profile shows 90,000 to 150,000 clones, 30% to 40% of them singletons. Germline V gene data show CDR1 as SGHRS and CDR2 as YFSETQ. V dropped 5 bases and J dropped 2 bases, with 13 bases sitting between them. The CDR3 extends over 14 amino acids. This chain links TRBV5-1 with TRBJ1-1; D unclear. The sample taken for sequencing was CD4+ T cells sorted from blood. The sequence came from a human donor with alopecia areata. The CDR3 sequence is CASRSSVSNTEAFF. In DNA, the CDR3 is TGCGCCAGCAGATCCTCAGTCAGTAACACTGAAGCTTTCTTT. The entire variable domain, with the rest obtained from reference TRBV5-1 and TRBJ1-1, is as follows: KAGVTQTPRYLIKTRGQQVTLSCSPISGHRSVSWYQQTPGQGLQFLFEYFSETQRNKGNFPGRFSGRQFSNSRSEMNVSTLELGDSALYLCASRSSVSNTEAFFGQGTRLTVV.